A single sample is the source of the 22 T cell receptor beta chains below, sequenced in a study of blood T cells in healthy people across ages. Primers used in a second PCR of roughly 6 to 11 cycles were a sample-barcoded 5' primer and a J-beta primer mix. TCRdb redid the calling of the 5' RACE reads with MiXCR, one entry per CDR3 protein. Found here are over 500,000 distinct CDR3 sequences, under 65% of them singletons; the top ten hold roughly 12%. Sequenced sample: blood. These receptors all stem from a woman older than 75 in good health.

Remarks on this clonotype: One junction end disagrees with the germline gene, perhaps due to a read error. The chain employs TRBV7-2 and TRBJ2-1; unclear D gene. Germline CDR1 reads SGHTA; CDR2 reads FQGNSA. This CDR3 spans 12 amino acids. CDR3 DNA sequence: TGTGCCAGCAGCTTAGGCTACAATAAGCAGTTCTTC. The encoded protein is CASSLGYNKQFF. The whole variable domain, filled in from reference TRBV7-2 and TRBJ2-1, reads GAGVSQSPSNKVTEKGKDVELRCDPISGHTALYWYRQSLGQGLEFLIYFQGNSAPDKSGLPSDRFSAERTGGSVSTLTIQRTQQEDSAVYLCASSLGYNKQFFGPGTRLTVL.

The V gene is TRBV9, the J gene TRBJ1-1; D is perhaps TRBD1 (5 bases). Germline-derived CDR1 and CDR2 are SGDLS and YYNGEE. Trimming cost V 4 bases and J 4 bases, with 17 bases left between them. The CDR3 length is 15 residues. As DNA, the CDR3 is TGTGCCAGCAGCTTATCCGGGACCGGTGGCACTGAAGCTTTCTTT. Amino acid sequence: CASSLSGTGGTEAFF.

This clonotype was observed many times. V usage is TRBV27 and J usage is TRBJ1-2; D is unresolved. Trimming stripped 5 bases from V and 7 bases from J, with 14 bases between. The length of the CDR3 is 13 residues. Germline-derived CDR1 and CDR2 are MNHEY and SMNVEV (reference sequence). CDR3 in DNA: TGTGCCAGCAGTCCGGGATCTCCCGGTGGCTACACCTTC. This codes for CASSPGSPGGYTF.

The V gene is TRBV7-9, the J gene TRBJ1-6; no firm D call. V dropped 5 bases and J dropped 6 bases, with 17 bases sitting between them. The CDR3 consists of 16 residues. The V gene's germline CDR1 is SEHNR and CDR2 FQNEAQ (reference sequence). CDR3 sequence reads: CASSPLSGVLNSPLHF. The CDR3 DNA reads TGTGCCAGCAGCCCGCTCTCCGGAGTCCTTAATTCACCCCTCCACTTT.

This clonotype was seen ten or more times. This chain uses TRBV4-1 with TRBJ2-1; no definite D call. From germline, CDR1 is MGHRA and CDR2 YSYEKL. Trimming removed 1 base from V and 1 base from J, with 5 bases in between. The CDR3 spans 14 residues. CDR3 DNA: TGCGCCAGCAGCCAAGGAGGTTCCTACAATGAGCAGTTCTTC. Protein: CASSQGGSYNEQFF.

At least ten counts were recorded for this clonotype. Written as DNA, the CDR3 is TGCAGTGCTAGCCGGTCCGATGAGCAGTTCTTC. Residues: CSASRSDEQFF. This chain uses TRBV20-1 with TRBJ2-1; D is uncertain. The CDR3 totals 11 residues. Germline V gene data show CDR1 as DFQATT and CDR2 as SNEGSKA (reference sequence). The V end was cut by 3 bases, the J end by 8 bases, with 8 bases between.

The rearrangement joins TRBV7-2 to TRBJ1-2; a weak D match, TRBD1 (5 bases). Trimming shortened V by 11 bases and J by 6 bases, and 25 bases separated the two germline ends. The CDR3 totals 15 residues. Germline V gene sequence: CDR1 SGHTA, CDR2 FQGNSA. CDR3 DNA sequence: TGTGCCGGAAGAGGGGCGGGGGAGGCACTTCATGGCTACACCTTC. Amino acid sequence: CAGRGAGEALHGYTF.

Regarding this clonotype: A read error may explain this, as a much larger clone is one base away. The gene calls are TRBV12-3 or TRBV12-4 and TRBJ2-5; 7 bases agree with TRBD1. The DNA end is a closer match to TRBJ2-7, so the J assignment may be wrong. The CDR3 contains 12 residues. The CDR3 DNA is TGTGCCAGCAACATCCGACAGGGCGAGCAGTACTTC. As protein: CASNIRQGEQYF.

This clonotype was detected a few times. The CDR3 DNA sequence: TGTGCCAGCAGTCCCGCGGGGGCATTTCCTGACTATGGCTACACCTTC. Translation gives CASSPAGAFPDYGYTF. This sequence joins TRBV6-2 or TRBV6-3 and TRBJ1-2, with D possibly matching TRBD1 (6 bases). In germline, CDR1 is MNHEY, CDR2 SVGEGT. The CDR3 is 16 residues long. Trimming pared 5 bases from V and 3 bases from J, leaving 19 bases between.

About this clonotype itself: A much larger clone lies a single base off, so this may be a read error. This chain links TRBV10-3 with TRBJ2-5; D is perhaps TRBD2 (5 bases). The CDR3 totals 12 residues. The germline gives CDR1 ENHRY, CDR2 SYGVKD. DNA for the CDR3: TGTGCGATCCGGGGTGTAGAAGAGACCCGGTACTTC. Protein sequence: CAIRGVEETRYF.

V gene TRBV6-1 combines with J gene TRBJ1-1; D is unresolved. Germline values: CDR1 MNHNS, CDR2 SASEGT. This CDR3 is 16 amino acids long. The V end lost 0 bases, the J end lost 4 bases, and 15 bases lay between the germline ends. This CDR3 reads CASSEAPINTATEAFF. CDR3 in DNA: TGTGCCAGCAGTGAAGCCCCCATAAACACCGCCACTGAAGCTTTCTTT.

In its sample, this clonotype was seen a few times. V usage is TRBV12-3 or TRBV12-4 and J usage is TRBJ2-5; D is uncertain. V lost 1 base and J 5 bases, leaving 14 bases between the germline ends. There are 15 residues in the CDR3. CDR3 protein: CASSLVPAPVETQYF. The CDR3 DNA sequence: TGTGCCAGCAGTTTAGTGCCGGCCCCGGTCGAGACCCAGTACTTC.

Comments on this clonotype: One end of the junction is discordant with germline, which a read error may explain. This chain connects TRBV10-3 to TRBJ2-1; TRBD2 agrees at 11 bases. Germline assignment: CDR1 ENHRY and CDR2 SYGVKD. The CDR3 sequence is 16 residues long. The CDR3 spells CAISEWTSGSSNEQFF. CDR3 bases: TGTGCCATCAGTGAGTGGACTAGCGGGTCCTCCAATGAGCAGTTCTTC.

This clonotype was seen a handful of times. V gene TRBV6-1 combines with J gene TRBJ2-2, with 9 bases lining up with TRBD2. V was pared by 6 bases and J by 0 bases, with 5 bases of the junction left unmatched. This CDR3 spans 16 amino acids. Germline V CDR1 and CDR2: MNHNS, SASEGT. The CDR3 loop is CASSLAGTPNTGELFF. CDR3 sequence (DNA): TGTGCCAGCAGCCTAGCGGGGACACCGAACACCGGGGAGCTGTTTTTT.

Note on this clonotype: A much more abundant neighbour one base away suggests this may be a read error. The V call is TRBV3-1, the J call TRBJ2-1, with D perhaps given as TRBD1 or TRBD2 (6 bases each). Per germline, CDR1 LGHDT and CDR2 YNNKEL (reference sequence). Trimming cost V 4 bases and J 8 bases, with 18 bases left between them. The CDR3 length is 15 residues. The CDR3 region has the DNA TGTGCCAGCAGCCGAAACAGGGTGGCGGGATATGAGCAGTTCTTC. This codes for CASSRNRVAGYEQFF.

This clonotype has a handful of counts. The CDR3 sequence is CASSEVPGQGANIQYF. The CDR3 region has the DNA TGTGCCAGCAGTGAAGTACCGGGACAGGGGGCGAACATTCAGTACTTC. The gene calls are TRBV2 and TRBJ2-4, with 12 positions matching TRBD1. The ends lost 1 base at V and 7 bases at J; junction bases unmatched: 5. The CDR3 is 16 residues long. Per the germline V gene, CDR1 is SNHLY and CDR2 is FYNNEI.

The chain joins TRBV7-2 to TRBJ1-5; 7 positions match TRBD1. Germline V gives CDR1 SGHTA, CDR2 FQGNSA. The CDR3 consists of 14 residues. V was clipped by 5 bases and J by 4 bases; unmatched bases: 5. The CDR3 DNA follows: TGTGCCAGCAGCGAACAGGGGTGGAATCAGCCCCAGCATTTT. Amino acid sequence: CASSEQGWNQPQHF.

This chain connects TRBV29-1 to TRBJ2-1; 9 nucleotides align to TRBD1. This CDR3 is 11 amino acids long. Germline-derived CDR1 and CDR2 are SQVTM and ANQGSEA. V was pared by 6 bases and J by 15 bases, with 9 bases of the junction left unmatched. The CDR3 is CSVTGGGLRFF. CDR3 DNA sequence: TGCAGCGTCACAGGGGGCGGCCTGCGGTTCTTC.

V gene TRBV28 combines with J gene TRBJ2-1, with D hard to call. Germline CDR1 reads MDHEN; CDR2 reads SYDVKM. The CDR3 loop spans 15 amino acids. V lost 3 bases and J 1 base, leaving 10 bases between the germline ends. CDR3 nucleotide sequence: TGTGCCAGCAGTTTGGAAGGACCTTCCTACAATGAGCAGTTCTTC. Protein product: CASSLEGPSYNEQFF. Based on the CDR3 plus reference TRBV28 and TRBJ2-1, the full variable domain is DVKVTQSSRYLVKRTGEKVFLECVQDMDHENMFWYRQDPGLGLRLIYFSYDVKMKEKGDIPEGYSVSREKKERFSLILESASTNQTSMYLCASSLEGPSYNEQFFGPGTRLTVL.

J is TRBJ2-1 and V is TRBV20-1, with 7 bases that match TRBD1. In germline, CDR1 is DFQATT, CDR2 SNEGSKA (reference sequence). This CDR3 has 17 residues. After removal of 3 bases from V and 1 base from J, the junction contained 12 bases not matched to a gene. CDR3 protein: CSARGTPGQASYNEQFF. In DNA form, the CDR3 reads TGCAGTGCTAGGGGGACCCCCGGACAGGCTTCCTACAATGAGCAGTTCTTC.

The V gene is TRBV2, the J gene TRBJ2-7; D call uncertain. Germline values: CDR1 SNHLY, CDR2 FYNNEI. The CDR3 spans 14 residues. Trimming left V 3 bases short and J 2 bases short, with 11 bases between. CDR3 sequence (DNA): TGTGCCAGCAGTGAGAATTCGAACACCTACGAGCAGTACTTC. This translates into CASSENSNTYEQYF.

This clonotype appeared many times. The CDR3 is CASSSRTGENSPLHF. For the CDR3, the DNA is TGTGCCAGCAGCTCCCGGACAGGAGAAAATTCACCCCTCCACTTT. The rearrangement links TRBV7-2 to TRBJ1-6; 7 bases map to TRBD1. Germline loops: CDR1 SGHTA, CDR2 FQGNSA. The ends lost 4 bases at V and 7 bases at J; junction bases unmatched: 7. The CDR3 loop spans 15 amino acids.